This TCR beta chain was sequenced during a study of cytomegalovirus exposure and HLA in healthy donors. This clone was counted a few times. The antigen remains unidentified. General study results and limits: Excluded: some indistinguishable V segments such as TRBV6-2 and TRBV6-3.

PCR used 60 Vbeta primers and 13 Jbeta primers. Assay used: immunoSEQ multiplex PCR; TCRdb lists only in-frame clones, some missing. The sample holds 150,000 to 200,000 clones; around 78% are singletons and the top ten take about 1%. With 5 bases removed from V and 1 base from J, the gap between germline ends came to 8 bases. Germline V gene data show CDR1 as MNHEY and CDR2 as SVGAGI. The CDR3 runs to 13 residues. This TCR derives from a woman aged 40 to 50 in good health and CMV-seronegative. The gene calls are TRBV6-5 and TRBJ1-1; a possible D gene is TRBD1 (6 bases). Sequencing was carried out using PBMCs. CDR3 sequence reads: CASSLQGNTEAFF. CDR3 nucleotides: TGTGCCAGCAGTCTACAGGGGAACACTGAAGCTTTCTTT.